Below are 29 T cell receptor beta chains sequenced from a single sample in a study of T cell responses to AZD1222 COVID-19 vaccine. TCRdb's table, derived via immunoSEQ multiplex PCR, lists solely in-frame clones and lacks some. The sample includes about 150,000 clones, around nine tenths of them seen just once. The sequencing here drew on peripheral blood, taken 28 days after the second AZD1222 dose. The receptors shown here come from an adult who received the AZD1222 COVID-19 vaccine.

This rearrangement joins TRBV2 to TRBJ2-5; 9 bases are shared with TRBD2. V lost 4 bases, J lost 2 bases, and 5 bases stayed unmatched. The CDR3 spans 15 residues. The germline gives CDR1 SNHLY, CDR2 FYNNEI. Here the CDR3 DNA reads TGTGCCAGCAGTGGGCTAGCGGGACGACAAGAGACCCAGTACTTC. Protein product: CASSGLAGRQETQYF.

The chain is built from TRBV19 and TRBJ1-5; unclear D gene. Trimming pared 4 bases from V and 0 bases from J, leaving 7 bases between. The V gene's germline CDR1 is LNHDA and CDR2 SQIVND (reference sequence). The length of the CDR3 is 14 residues. CDR3 DNA: TGTGCCAGTAGTACCGACCATAGCAATCAGCCCCAGCATTTT. Protein: CASSTDHSNQPQHF. The full variable domain, with the rest looked up from reference TRBV19 and TRBJ1-5, is DGGITQSPKYLFRKEGQNVTLSCEQNLNHDAMYWYRQDPGQGLRLIYYSQIVNDFQKGDIAEGYSVSREKKESFPLTVTSAQKNPTAFYLCASSTDHSNQPQHFGDGTRLSIL.

The chain joins TRBV7-9 to TRBJ2-2, with a tentative D call TRBD2 (7 bases). This CDR3 spans 14 amino acids. Deletions cut 7 bases from V and 6 bases from J, with 15 bases between. Germline V CDR1 and CDR2: SEHNR, FQNEAQ (reference sequence). The CDR3 here is CASTLGGAPGELFF. Here the CDR3 DNA reads TGTGCCAGCACCCTGGGGGGGGCACCCGGGGAGCTGTTTTTT.

V is TRBV7-9 and J is TRBJ1-4; TRBD1 aligns across 11 bases. Germline V CDR1 and CDR2: SEHNR, FQNEAQ (reference sequence). CDR3 length: 16 residues. With 0 bases clipped from V and 7 bases from J, the junction kept 4 bases outside the gene matches. The CDR3 DNA follows: TGTGCCAGCAGCTTAGCTGGACAGGGGGCCGGTGAAAAACTGTTTTTT. Its protein product is CASSLAGQGAGEKLFF.

The rearrangement uses TRBV6-5 and TRBJ1-5; possible D gene TRBD1, 5 bases. With 6 bases removed from V and 4 bases from J, the gap between germline ends came to 13 bases. Germline CDR1 is MNHEY and CDR2 is SVGAGI. The CDR3 extends over 14 amino acids. The CDR3 DNA reads as TGTGCCAGCAGACTCCAGGGAGAGAATCAGCCCCAGCATTTT. It is translated as CASRLQGENQPQHF.

The rearrangement uses TRBV1 and TRBJ1-2; TRBD1, the table's D call, was not compared with the DNA. TRBV1 is reported as a pseudogene. The CDR3 covers 16 residues. The chain's CDR3 is CTSSQDPPTGWSGYTF. The CDR3 DNA follows: TGCACCAGCAGCCAAGACCCCCCTACAGGGTGGTCTGGCTACACCTTC.

The rearrangement uses TRBV20-1 and TRBJ2-1; D unresolved. Germline CDR1 reads DFQATT; CDR2 reads SNEGSKA (reference sequence). Trimming left V 3 bases short and J 5 bases short, with 11 bases between. The CDR3 spans 13 residues. CDR3 sequence: CSASGQANNEQFF. CDR3 coding DNA: TGCAGTGCTAGTGGGCAGGCAAACAATGAGCAGTTCTTC.

V usage is TRBV2 and J usage is TRBJ2-3; TRBD2 aligns across 11 bases. Losses at the gene ends were 2 bases for V and 4 bases for J; bases not matched to a gene: 8. The germline gives CDR1 SNHLY, CDR2 FYNNEI. The CDR3 loop spans 17 amino acids. The CDR3 DNA sequence: TGTGCCAGCAGTGAATCGGGACTAGCGGTAGGGTCAGATACGCAGTATTTT. It is translated as CASSESGLAVGSDTQYF.

V is TRBV7-6 and J is TRBJ2-7; TRBD1 matches 9 bases. The CDR3 sequence is 15 residues long. Germline assignment: CDR1 SGHVS and CDR2 FNYEAQ. The V gene end was trimmed by 4 bases and the J gene end by 5 bases; junction bases not matched to a gene: 9. This CDR3 is CASSSQGAGKDEQYF. DNA of the CDR3: TGTGCCAGCAGCTCACAGGGGGCCGGAAAGGACGAGCAGTACTTC.

V is TRBV3-1 (or the pseudogene TRBV3-2) and J is TRBJ1-5; unclear D gene. V was clipped by 1 base and J by 6 bases, with 16 bases between them. Germline V gene data show CDR1 as LGHDT and CDR2 as YNNKEL (reference sequence). The CDR3 extends over 16 amino acids. As DNA, the CDR3 is TGTGCCAGCAGCCAAGTTCCCTTAGTACAAGGTCAGCCCCAGCATTTT. Translation: CASSQVPLVQGQPQHF.

This chain links TRBV5-8 with TRBJ1-4, with 7 bases lining up with TRBD1. CDR3 length: 15 amino acids. CDR1 and CDR2 from the germline V gene are SGHTS and YDEGEE. V gave up 0 bases and J gave up 8 bases; unmatched junction bases: 7. This CDR3 reads CASSLAGTENEKLFF. The CDR3 DNA is TGTGCCAGCAGCTTGGCCGGGACAGAAAACGAAAAACTGTTTTTT.

In its sample, this clone was seen once. The V and J genes are TRBV6-6 and TRBJ2-1; a weak D match, TRBD1 (5 bases). This CDR3 spans 10 amino acids. Germline V lookup: CDR1 MNHNY, CDR2 SVGAGI (reference sequence). V was trimmed by 7 bases and J by 9 bases, leaving 7 bases between them. This chain's CDR3 is CASTRVEQFF. In DNA, the CDR3 is TGTGCCAGCACCAGGGTTGAGCAGTTCTTC.

This chain joins TRBV16 and TRBJ1-3, with D possibly being TRBD1 (5 bases). V lost 5 bases and J 4 bases, leaving 18 bases between the germline ends. The CDR3 sequence is 16 residues long. Germline CDR1 and CDR2: KGHSY and FQNENV. CDR3 loop: CASSSNMKTVGNTIYF. CDR3 sequence (DNA): TGTGCCAGCAGCTCCAATATGAAGACAGTCGGAAACACCATATATTTT.

The V call is TRBV19, the J call TRBJ2-7; a weak D match, TRBD2 (6 bases). The germline CDR1 and CDR2 sequences are LNHDA and SQIVND (reference sequence). The V end was cut by 5 bases, the J end by 0 bases, with 11 bases between. The CDR3 is 14 amino acids. The CDR3 DNA follows: TGTGCCAGTAGTCTAGCGACCTACTCCTACGAGCAGTACTTC. This translates into CASSLATYSYEQYF.

The gene calls are TRBV30 and TRBJ1-1; D is possibly TRBD1 (6 bases). There are 10 residues in the CDR3. Germline V gives CDR1 GTSNPN, CDR2 SVGIG (reference sequence). The V end was cut by 5 bases, the J end by 7 bases, with 8 bases between. For the CDR3, the DNA is TGTGCCTGGGTACAGGGTGAAGCTTTCTTT. Encoded protein: CAWVQGEAFF.

This clone was observed a single time. The V call is TRBV5-1, the J call TRBJ1-6; possible D gene TRBD1, 6 bases. The V and J ends lost 4 bases and 0 bases respectively, with 8 bases between them. Per germline, CDR1 SGHRS and CDR2 YFSETQ. The CDR3 consists of 15 residues. CDR3 DNA sequence: TGCGCCAGCAGCCAGGACAGCTCCTATAATTCACCCCTCCACTTT. It specifies CASSQDSSYNSPLHF.

A single count supports this clone. The chain couples TRBV7-2 to TRBJ2-1; D is possibly TRBD1 or TRBD2 (5 bases each). Germline CDR1 SGHTA, CDR2 FQGNSA. V lost 2 bases to trimming and J lost 8 bases, with 16 bases between them. CDR3 length: 15 residues. The CDR3 sequence is CASSLSTGGRDEQFF. Written as DNA, the CDR3 is TGTGCCAGCAGCTTAAGCACAGGAGGTAGAGATGAGCAGTTCTTC.

The chain links TRBV10-3 to TRBJ1-1; no firm D call. Germline V gene sequence: CDR1 ENHRY, CDR2 SYGVKD. CDR3 size: 13 residues. V gave up 6 bases and J gave up 1 base, with 9 bases separating them. CDR3 nucleotides: TGTGCCATCAGGCTAACAGAGAACACTGAAGCTTTCTTT. This sequence encodes CAIRLTENTEAFF.

The chain carries TRBV27 and TRBJ2-1; D is possibly TRBD1 (6 bases). CDR3 length: 17 residues. The germline V and J ends were trimmed by 5 bases and 0 bases, with 17 bases remaining between them. The germline V gene encodes CDR1 MNHEY and CDR2 SMNVEV (reference sequence). DNA of the CDR3: TGTGCCAGCAGTCCGACACAGGGAACAAGCTCCTACAATGAGCAGTTCTTC. It translates to CASSPTQGTSSYNEQFF.

This clone turned up a few times. The chain links TRBV4-1 to TRBJ2-7, with 13 bases identical to TRBD2. This CDR3 region has 14 residues. Germline V CDR1 and CDR2: MGHRA, YSYEKL. The J segment lost 4 bases and the V segment lost 4 bases, leaving 1 base of the junction unmatched. In DNA form, the CDR3 reads TGCGCCAGCAGCCGGACTAGCGGGAGTTACGAGCAGTACTTC. Encoded protein: CASSRTSGSYEQYF.

This chain links TRBV6-5 with TRBJ1-4; TRBD1 aligns across 7 bases. The germline CDR1 and CDR2 sequences are MNHEY and SVGAGI. This CDR3 spans 15 amino acids. Trimming cost V 6 bases and J 5 bases; bases outside gene matches: 9. CDR3 amino acids: CASRPRQGLNEKLFF. The CDR3 DNA follows: TGTGCCAGCAGACCAAGACAGGGCCTGAATGAAAAACTGTTTTTT.

CDR3 in amino acids: CASSDRVLSTEAFF. Written as DNA, the CDR3 is TGTGCCAGCAGCGACAGGGTCTTGAGCACTGAAGCTTTCTTT. This chain connects TRBV2 to TRBJ1-1; 7 nucleotides align to TRBD1. CDR3 length: 14 amino acids. Germline assignment: CDR1 SNHLY and CDR2 FYNNEI. V lost 6 bases to trimming and J lost 4 bases; unmatched junction nucleotides: 8.

The V and J genes are TRBV27 and TRBJ1-6; 7 nucleotides align to TRBD1. Germline V gives CDR1 MNHEY, CDR2 SMNVEV (reference sequence). This CDR3 comprises 14 residues. V lost 2 bases and J lost 10; bases outside the gene matches: 5. The CDR3 protein is CASSLGTALSPLHF. Here the CDR3 DNA reads TGTGCCAGCAGTTTAGGGACAGCCCTCTCACCCCTCCACTTT.

This clone appeared once. This sequence joins TRBV18 and TRBJ2-1; the D gene is possibly TRBD2 (5 bases). With 3 bases removed from V and 8 bases from J, the gap between germline ends came to 20 bases. Germline loops: CDR1 KGHSH, CDR2 LQKENI. The CDR3 spans 16 residues. The CDR3 DNA reads TGTGCCAGCTCACCGCCCTCTCCCGGGGTTGGGGATGAGCAGTTCTTC. Amino acid sequence: CASSPPSPGVGDEQFF.

This clone was counted between two and nine times. The chain links TRBV6-1 to TRBJ1-6; 7 bases line up with TRBD1. CDR3 length: 15 amino acids. Germline assignment: CDR1 MNHNS and CDR2 SASEGT. J was trimmed by 6 bases and V by 2 bases; bases with no gene match: 4. The CDR3 bases are TGTGCCAGCAGTGAATTGGCAGGGGGTAATTCACCCCTCCACTTT. It is translated as CASSELAGGNSPLHF.

This clone was recorded only once. This chain joins TRBV11-2 and TRBJ2-3, with unresolved D. Germline-derived CDR1 and CDR2 are SGHAT and FQNNGV. V gave up 3 bases and J gave up 3 bases, with 13 bases separating them. The CDR3 is 15 residues long. The CDR3 sequence is CASSLRTGLTDTQYF. DNA of the CDR3: TGTGCCAGCAGCTTGAGGACGGGTCTGACAGATACGCAGTATTTT.

V usage is TRBV6-2 or TRBV6-3 and J usage is TRBJ2-1; the match to TRBD2 covers 13 bases. CDR1 and CDR2 from the germline V gene are MNHEY and SVGEGT. This CDR3 contains 16 residues. With V trimmed by 6 bases and J by 6 bases, 8 bases remained unmatched. The CDR3 protein is CASSPFTSGRANEQFF. CDR3 coding DNA: TGTGCCAGCAGCCCTTTTACTAGCGGGAGGGCCAATGAGCAGTTCTTC.

The chain has TRBV9 and TRBJ1-1; D is undetermined. CDR1 is SGDLS, CDR2 YYNGEE, per germline. The germline V and J ends were trimmed by 0 bases and 3 bases, with 12 bases remaining between them. The CDR3 spans 15 residues. CDR3 sequence (DNA): TGTGCCAGCAGCGTAGATACGGGTACCGACACTGAAGCTTTCTTT. This sequence encodes CASSVDTGTDTEAFF.

The rearrangement joins TRBV27 to TRBJ2-1; D not resolved. From germline, CDR1 is MNHEY and CDR2 SMNVEV (reference sequence). CDR3 length equals 14 residues. The V and J ends lost 5 bases and 2 bases respectively, with 10 bases between them. CDR3 loop: CASSRTLTYNEQFF. Written as DNA, the CDR3 is TGTGCCAGCAGTCGGACCCTCACCTACAATGAGCAGTTCTTC.